What follows are 15 T cell receptor beta chains derived from one specimen sequenced in a study of regulatory T cells in long-lasting Graves disease. Time point meaning: newly diagnosed GD, antithyroid drugs for less than 3 months. PBMCs were the source of the RNA used for TCR sequencing. With iRepertoire HTBI primers and Arm-PCR of CDR3 regions, TCR beta libraries were built. TCRdb called the multiplex PCR reads again in MiXCR, with one record for every CDR3 protein. Of around 330,000 distinct CDR3 sequences detected, about a sixth appear once; the ten largest clones hold about two fifths. The sequences come from peripheral blood mononuclear cells (PBMCs), collected at new diagnosis, from a patient treated with antithyroid drugs. The source of these receptors is a female donor with Graves disease.

This clonotype occurred a few times. The chain recombines TRBV5-6 with TRBJ2-1; D is undetermined. The germline gives CDR1 SGHDT, CDR2 YYEEEE. V was cut by 5 bases and J by 5 bases, with 17 bases left in between. This CDR3 has 15 amino acids. The CDR3 region is CASSHLLGENNEQFF. CDR3 DNA: TGTGCCAGCAGTCACCTCTTGGGCGAAAACAATGAGCAGTTCTTC. The full variable domain, its missing parts supplied by reference TRBV5-6 and TRBJ2-1, is DAGVTQSPTHLIKTRGQQVTLRCSPKSGHDTVSWYQQALGQGPQFIFQYYEEEERQRGNFPDRFSGHQFPNYSSELNVNALLLGDSALYLCASSHLLGENNEQFFGPGTRLTVL.

This clonotype was observed many times. The CDR3: CASSSIQGESYEQYF. DNA for the CDR3: TGTGCCAGCAGTTCCATCCAGGGGGAGTCCTACGAGCAGTACTTC. The V and J genes are TRBV6-5 and TRBJ2-7; 7 bases are a match to TRBD1. The CDR3 has 15 residues. Germline values: CDR1 MNHEY, CDR2 SVGAGI. With 4 bases clipped from V and 1 base from J, the junction kept 7 bases outside the gene matches.

A remark on this clonotype: A read error is possible here, since a much larger clone lies one base away. The V call is TRBV6-5, the J call TRBJ2-1; TRBD2 matches 8 bases. V lost 2 bases to trimming and J lost 4 bases; unmatched junction nucleotides: 7. Germline V lookup: CDR1 MNHEY, CDR2 SVGAGI. The CDR3 is made up of 16 amino acids. The CDR3, as DNA: TGTGCCAGCAGTTACGGGGGGACTAGTGTTTACAATGAGCAGTTCTTC. It yields the protein CASSYGGTSVYNEQFF.

This clonotype was picked up many times. The CDR3 DNA sequence: TGTGCCAGCAGCGGTGGAGGGGAGGGGGAGACCCAGTACTTC. It translates to CASSGGGEGETQYF. The chain recombines TRBV25-1 with TRBJ2-5, with TRBD2 matching over 7 bases. Germline V gene data show CDR1 as MGHDK and CDR2 as SYGVNS. This CDR3 spans 14 amino acids. Trimming cost V 6 bases and J 5 bases; bases outside gene matches: 9.

This clonotype has ten or more counts. The CDR3 reads CSARETGPGEQYF. DNA for the CDR3: TGCAGTGCTAGAGAGACCGGGCCCGGGGAGCAGTACTTC. This chain connects TRBV20-1 to TRBJ2-7; D gene unclear. The CDR3 totals 13 residues. Per the germline V gene, CDR1 is DFQATT and CDR2 is SNEGSKA (reference sequence). The V and J ends lost 0 bases and 7 bases respectively, with 13 bases between them.

The rearrangement links TRBV11-2 to TRBJ2-3; 9 bases align to TRBD2. The trim removed 5 bases at V and 3 bases at J, leaving 9 bases unmatched. CDR1 and CDR2 from the germline V gene are SGHAT and FQNNGV. The CDR3 loop spans 16 amino acids. The CDR3 DNA is TGTGCCAGCAGCCCACCCCAGACTAGCGGTACAGATACGCAGTATTTT. Amino acid sequence: CASSPPQTSGTDTQYF.

V is TRBV19 and J is TRBJ2-7; the match to TRBD2 covers 14 bases. CDR3 length: 17 residues. Per the germline V gene, CDR1 is LNHDA and CDR2 is SQIVND (reference sequence). V dropped 6 bases and J dropped 4; count of bases not matched to a gene: 11. CDR3 in amino acids: CASSPLPGTSGSYEQYF. In DNA form, the CDR3 reads TGTGCCAGTAGCCCCCTCCCAGGGACTAGCGGGAGTTACGAGCAGTACTTC.

The table lists this clonotype with many counts. J is TRBJ2-4 and V is TRBV11-3, with D possibly matching TRBD2 (5 bases). The germline V gene has CDR1 SGHNT and CDR2 YENEEA. CDR3 length: 15 residues. Trimming cost V 2 bases and J 5 bases, with 13 bases left between them. The CDR3 is CASSLRARAENIQYF. Written as DNA, the CDR3 is TGTGCCAGCAGCTTACGGGCTAGAGCGGAAAACATTCAGTACTTC.

This clonotype occurred many times. The chain uses TRBV6-2 or TRBV6-3 and TRBJ1-6; D uncertain. This CDR3 contains 12 residues. Germline CDR1 is MNHEY and CDR2 is SVGEGT. The V and J ends lost 6 bases and 10 bases respectively, with 10 bases between them. The CDR3 DNA reads as TGTGCCAGCAGGTTGCGGAGCTCACCCCTCCACTTT. Its protein product is CASRLRSSPLHF.

Concerning this clonotype: This clone may be a read error of a much larger clone one base away. The gene calls are TRBV28 and TRBJ2-3, with 8 bases identical to TRBD2. CDR1 MDHEN and CDR2 SYDVKM come from the germline V gene. The ends lost 5 bases at V and 6 bases at J; junction bases unmatched: 1. There are 12 residues in the CDR3. The CDR3 DNA reads as TGTGCCAGCAGTCGCGGGAGGGATACGCAGTATTTT. Translation gives CASSRGRDTQYF.

This clonotype was seen at least ten times. For the CDR3, the DNA is TGTGCCAGCAGCTTGGGAGGAGGGGGCCGTTTAGATGAGCAGTTCTTC. This gives the protein CASSLGGGGRLDEQFF. The V gene is TRBV5-4, the J gene TRBJ2-1; D may be TRBD1 (7 bases). Trimming cost V 0 bases and J 8 bases, with 18 bases left between them. This CDR3 has 16 amino acids. The germline V gene has CDR1 SGHNT and CDR2 YYREEE (reference sequence).

This clonotype was counted only a few times. The V call is TRBV12-3 or TRBV12-4, the J call TRBJ2-3; either TRBD1 or TRBD2 may fit D (7 bases each). The germline V and J ends were trimmed by 5 bases and 4 bases, with 16 bases remaining between them. The CDR3 spans 15 residues. The CDR3 sequence: CASSPQGREADTQYF. DNA of the CDR3: TGTGCCAGCAGTCCACAGGGGAGGGAGGCAGATACGCAGTATTTT.

This clonotype was recorded at least ten times. This rearrangement joins TRBV6-1 to TRBJ2-1, with 10 bases matching TRBD2. Germline CDR1 MNHNS, CDR2 SASEGT. This CDR3 is 14 amino acids long. The trim removed 7 bases at V and 3 bases at J, leaving 3 bases unmatched. The DNA of the CDR3 is TGTGCCAGCAAAACTAGCGGGAACTACAATGAGCAGTTCTTC. This gives the protein CASKTSGNYNEQFF.

This clonotype appeared many times. V usage is TRBV11-2 and J usage is TRBJ1-2; 11 nucleotides line up with TRBD1. With 5 bases clipped from V and 4 bases from J, the junction kept 6 bases outside the gene matches. Germline V gene lookup returns CDR1 SGHAT and CDR2 FQNNGV. CDR3 length: 15 amino acids. Here the CDR3 reads CASSPRTGGTYGYTF. CDR3 nucleotides: TGTGCCAGCAGCCCCCGGACAGGGGGCACCTATGGCTACACCTTC.

The rearrangement links TRBV7-9 to TRBJ2-4; 8 bases align to TRBD1. The length of the CDR3 is 16 residues. The V gene end was trimmed by 4 bases and the J gene end by 2 bases; junction bases not matched to a gene: 7. Germline lookup yields CDR1 SEHNR and CDR2 FQNEAQ (reference sequence). The CDR3, as DNA: TGTGCCAGCAGCTCCCTCAGGGGGCCGACCAAAAACATTCAGTACTTC. Translated, it gives CASSSLRGPTKNIQYF.